What follows describes a single T cell receptor beta chain. What it recognizes is unknown. The treatment denotes: oral pan-JAK inhibitor, 5-10 mg twice daily. The data derive from a study of CD8+ T cells in alopecia areata. On the study more broadly: Tofacitinib dosing lasted 6 to 18 months, which was then followed by 6 months off drug.

Investigators isolated RNA and reverse transcribed it into cDNA to act as the sequencing template. The repertoire was sequenced with immunoSEQ multiplex PCR; TCRdb's copy has only in-frame clones and lacks some. In the table there are over 150,000 clones, 55% to 70% of which are singletons. The CDR3 covers 15 residues. V gave up 6 bases and J gave up 10 bases; unmatched junction bases: 13. CDR1 SEHNR and CDR2 FQNEAQ come from the germline V gene (reference sequence). Findings and caveats of the study: For baseline CD8+ expansion, any link to response stays uncertain with one nonresponder.

Material: CD4+ T cells sorted from blood, obtained at week 4, from a patient treated with tofacitinib. This clonotype was sampled from a human donor with alopecia areata. This rearrangement joins TRBV7-9 to TRBJ2-1; 9 nucleotides align to TRBD2. CDR3 loop: CASRSSGTIKREQFF. CDR3 bases: TGTGCCAGCAGATCTAGCGGGACGATAAAGAGAGAGCAGTTCTTC.